This TCR beta chain was captured in a study of vaccination and CD4 T cells after COVID-19. Background on the study: Either the Pfizer-BioNTech BNT162b2 or Moderna mRNA-1273 vaccine was given as two doses. Early (day 14) and late (days 161 to 241) post-vaccine samples came from a few convalescent patients. Study-level findings and limits: Vaccine-specific clones in convalescent patients were spike mono-reactive in 304 of 307 cases.

This CDR3 contains 12 residues. CDR1 is SEHNR, CDR2 FQNEAQ, per germline (reference sequence). V dropped 6 bases and J dropped 10 bases, with 10 bases sitting between them. Once obtained from cultured CD4+ T cells, the DNA was sequenced using the Oncomine TCR Beta short-read assay. Each CDR3 protein gets one entry after TCRdb re-called the PCR reads with MiXCR. The sample holds fewer than 25,000 distinct CDR3 sequences, 30% seen once. This clonotype occurred many times. Its antigen is not known. This sample's time point: late sampling 161 to 241 days after vaccination in a few convalescent patients. Treatment indicated: approximately 10-day PBMC culture with coronavirus spike peptide pools or control peptides (ViraFEST assay).

The rearrangement joins TRBV7-9 to TRBJ1-6; D might be TRBD1 (6 bases). The sequence was collected from a human donor who had recovered from COVID-19. The sequencing here drew on CD4+ T cells from blood, cultured in vitro, taken about 7 months after SARS-CoV-2 vaccination. CDR3 sequence reads: CASRQGGSPLHF. The CDR3 DNA is TGTGCCAGCAGACAGGGCGGCTCACCCCTCCACTTT. Drawing the rest from reference TRBV7-9 and TRBJ1-6, the complete variable domain is DTGVSQNPRHKITKRGQNVTFRCDPISEHNRLYWYRQTLGQGPEFLTYFQNEAQLEKSRLLSDRFSAERPKGSFSTLEIQRTEQGDSAMYLCASRQGGSPLHFGNGTRLTVT.